This record covers a single TCR beta chain. This sample is part of a study of blood T cells in healthy people across ages. A J-beta primer mix and a sample-barcoded 5' primer were used in a second PCR of about 7 to 12 cycles. From the 5' RACE reads, TCRdb called clonotypes with MiXCR, one entry per CDR3 protein. The table includes around 1,100,000 distinct CDR3 sequences, 35% to 40% detected once. The CDR3 loop spans 13 amino acids. Germline CDR1 is GTSNPN and CDR2 is SVGIG (reference sequence). Trimming left V 3 bases short and J 3 bases short, with 11 bases between. This chain connects TRBV30 to TRBJ1-1, with D possibly being TRBD1 (5 bases). Sample: blood. This TCR derives from a man aged 18 to 29 in good health. The CDR3 loop reads CAWSPQGHTEAFF. DNA of the CDR3: TGTGCCTGGAGCCCCCAGGGTCACACTGAAGCTTTCTTT.